The present entry profiles one T cell receptor beta chain with its context. Its antigen remains undetermined. No much larger clone is present one base from it, and per-base qualities are unavailable. The data were taken from a study of T cell changes during pregnancy in multiple sclerosis (dated by TCRdb to the late 2010s). Study-level background: In women with multiple sclerosis, the researchers looked at how the T cell repertoire shifted as pregnancy progressed.

Libraries were constructed by the immunoSEQ multiplex PCR assay. TCRdb holds this immuneACCESS table with in-frame rearrangements only. Some clones are missing; in checked studies, unresolved V genes explain under half, and the rest has no known cause. For this sample there are approximately 46,000 clones; 91% appear just once. The ten largest account for around 9.2% of the sample. Trimming costs V 1 base and J 4 bases, and their ends lie 11 bases apart. The germline V gene encodes CDR1 SGHVS and CDR2 FNYEAQ. The CDR3 has 15 amino acids, counting the end cysteine and phenylalanine. The DNA shown is the 45-base CDR3, in frame from base 1.

The sequence is built from TRBV7-6 and TRBJ2-1, and possibly TRBD2, on 6 matching bases. This sequence originates from a female donor with multiple sclerosis, enrolled in a pregnancy study. The sequences come from CD8+ T cells from peripheral blood mononuclear cells, collected after pregnancy. The CDR3 region reads CASSLVLASYNEQFF. DNA sequence: TGTGCCAGCAGCTTAGTACTAGCTTCTTACAATGAGCAGTTCTTC.